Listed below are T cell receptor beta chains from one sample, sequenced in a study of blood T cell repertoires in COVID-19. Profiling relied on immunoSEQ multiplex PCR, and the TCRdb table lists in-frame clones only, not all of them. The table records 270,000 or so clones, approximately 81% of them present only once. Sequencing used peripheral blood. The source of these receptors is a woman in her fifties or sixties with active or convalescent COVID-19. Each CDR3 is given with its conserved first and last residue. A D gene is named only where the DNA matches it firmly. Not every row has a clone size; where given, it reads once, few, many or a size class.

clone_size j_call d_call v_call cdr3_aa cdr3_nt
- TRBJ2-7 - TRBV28 CASSLPPAGTYEQYF TGTGCCAGCAGTTTACCCCCCGCAGGGACCTACGAGCAGTACTTC
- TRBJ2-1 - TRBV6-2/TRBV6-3 CASSYWTGSYNEQFF TGTGCCAGCAGTTACTGGACGGGGTCCTACAATGAGCAGTTCTTC
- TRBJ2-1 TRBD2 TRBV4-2 CASSQTSGGHSYNEQFF TGTGCCAGCAGTCAAACTAGCGGGGGACACTCCTACAATGAGCAGTTCTTC
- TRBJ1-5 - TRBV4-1 CASSQTGGLQPQHF TGCGCCAGCAGCCAAACGGGGGGACTTCAGCCCCAGCATTTT
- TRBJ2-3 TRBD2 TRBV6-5 CASSYGSGGSSDTQYF TGTGCCAGCAGTTATGGTAGCGGGGGGTCATCGGATACGCAGTATTTT
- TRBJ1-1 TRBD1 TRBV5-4 CASVSKRGQGEIAFF TGTGCCAGCGTCTCAAAAAGGGGACAGGGTGAGATAGCTTTCTTT
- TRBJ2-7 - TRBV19 CASSIQGISYEQYF TGTGCCAGTAGTATCCAGGGCATCTCCTACGAGCAGTACTTC
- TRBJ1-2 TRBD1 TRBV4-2 CASSQESTGVGGYTF TGTGCCAGCAGCCAAGAGTCAACAGGGGTAGGCGGCTACACCTTC
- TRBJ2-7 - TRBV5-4 CASSLEAGLTYEQYF TGTGCCAGCAGCTTGGAGGCGGGTCTCACCTACGAGCAGTACTTC
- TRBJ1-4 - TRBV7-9 CASSWTANEKLFF TGTGCCAGCAGCTGGACAGCGAATGAAAAACTGTTTTTT
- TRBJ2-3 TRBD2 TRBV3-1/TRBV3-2 CASSQTERGITDTQYF TGTGCCAGCAGCCAAACTGAGCGGGGGATCACAGATACGCAGTATTTT
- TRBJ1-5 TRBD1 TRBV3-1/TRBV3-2 CASSLGQGKPQHF TGTGCCAGCAGCCTCGGACAGGGGAAGCCCCAGCATTTT
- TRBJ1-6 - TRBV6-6 CASVARQPNSPLHF TGTGCCAGCGTCGCGAGACAGCCTAATTCACCCCTCCACTTT
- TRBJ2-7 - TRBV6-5 CASSKPGQAYEQYF TGTGCCAGCAGTAAGCCGGGACAAGCTTACGAGCAGTACTTC
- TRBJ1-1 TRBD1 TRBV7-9 CASSPSGQQNTEAFF TGTGCCAGCAGCCCCTCGGGACAGCAGAACACTGAAGCTTTCTTT
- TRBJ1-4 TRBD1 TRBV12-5 CASGLSARGLELTNEKLFF TGTGCTAGTGGTTTGAGTGCCAGGGGGCTGGAGCTAACTAATGAAAAACTGTTTTTT
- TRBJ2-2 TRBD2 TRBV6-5 CASSSGLASGELFF TGTGCCAGCAGTTCCGGACTAGCTTCCGGGGAGCTGTTTTTT
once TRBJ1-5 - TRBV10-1 CASRGGKKGPNQPQHF TGCGCCAGCAGGGGGGGGAAGAAGGGGCCAAATCAGCCCCAGCATTTT
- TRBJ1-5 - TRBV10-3 CAISDDRNSNQPQHF TGTGCCATCAGTGATGACAGGAATAGCAATCAGCCCCAGCATTTT
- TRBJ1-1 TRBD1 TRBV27 CASSLTGGQDTEAFF TGTGCCAGCAGTCTAACAGGGGGCCAGGACACTGAAGCTTTCTTT
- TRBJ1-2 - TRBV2 CASSEERKDGYTF TGTGCCAGCAGTGAAGAGAGGAAGGATGGCTACACCTTC
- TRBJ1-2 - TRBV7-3 CASSLNPGYYGYTF TGTGCCAGCAGCTTAAATCCAGGATACTATGGCTACACCTTC
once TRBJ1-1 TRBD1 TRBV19 CASSSFRTGGPDPNTEAFF TGTGCCAGTAGTTCCTTTCGGACAGGGGGCCCCGACCCGAACACTGAAGCTTTCTTT
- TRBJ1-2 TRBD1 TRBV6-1 CASSDGSGTVVSGYTF TGTGCCAGCAGTGACGGCTCTGGGACAGTTGTTAGTGGCTACACCTTC
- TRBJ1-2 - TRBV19 CASSIGGDVPYGYTF TGTGCCAGTAGTATTGGAGGGGACGTTCCTTATGGCTACACCTTC
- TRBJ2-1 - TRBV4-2 CASSQVGGQIYNEQFF TGTGCCAGCAGCCAAGTCGGCGGCCAAATTTACAATGAGCAGTTCTTC